This TCR beta chain was sequenced in a study of cytomegalovirus exposure and HLA in healthy donors. Primers included in the PCR were 60 Vbeta and 13 Jbeta primers. The protocol was immunoSEQ multiplex PCR, while the TCRdb copy is restricted to in-frame clones and leaves out a portion. Of about 83,000 clones detected, over 70% appear once; the ten largest clones hold around 8%. Trimming left V 5 bases short and J 5 bases short, with 10 bases between. CDR3 length: 12 residues. Per germline, CDR1 LNHDA and CDR2 SQIVND (reference sequence). The chain recombines TRBV19 with TRBJ2-7; tentative D call: TRBD2 (6 bases). The receptor's source is a man aged 55 to 70 in good health and CMV-seronegative. Material: PBMCs. This CDR3 reads CASSQTGDEQYF. In nucleotides, the CDR3 is TGTGCCAGTAGTCAAACGGGGGACGAGCAGTACTTC.